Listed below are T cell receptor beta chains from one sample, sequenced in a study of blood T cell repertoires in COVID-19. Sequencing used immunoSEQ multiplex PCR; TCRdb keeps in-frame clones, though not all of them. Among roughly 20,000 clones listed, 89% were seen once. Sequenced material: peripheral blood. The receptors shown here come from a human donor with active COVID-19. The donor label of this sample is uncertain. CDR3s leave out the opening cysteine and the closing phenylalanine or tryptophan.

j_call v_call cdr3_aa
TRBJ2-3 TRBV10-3 AISDVTSGTDTQY
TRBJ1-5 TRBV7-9 ASSLAGADNQPQH
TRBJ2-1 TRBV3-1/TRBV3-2 ASSQVTSGSSYNEQF
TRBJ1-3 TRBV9 ASSVAPVATTDTIY
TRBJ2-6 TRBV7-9 ASSFSGSGANVLT
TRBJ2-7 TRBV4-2 ASSPGQGVYEQY
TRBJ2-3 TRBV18 ASSRGGIATDTQY
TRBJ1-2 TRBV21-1 ASSPLPGQGSPNYGYT
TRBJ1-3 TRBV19 ASSITGLGNTIY
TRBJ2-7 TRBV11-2 ASSLAVEVLNYEQY
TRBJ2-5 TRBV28 ASSFGFWSGSLGGETQY
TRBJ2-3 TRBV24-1 ATRGGAEHTQY
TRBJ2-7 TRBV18 ASSPSLAGAGEQY
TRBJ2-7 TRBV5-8 ASSGGGGAEGEQY
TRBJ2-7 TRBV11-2 ASSTTIRAGALGEQY
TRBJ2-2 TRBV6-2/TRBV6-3 ASSPTFPGLAGAGELF
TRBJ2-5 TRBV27 ASRTHRDRGPETQY
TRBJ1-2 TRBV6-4 ASSPGTGGYGYT
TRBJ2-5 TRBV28 ASSPSQGIQETQY
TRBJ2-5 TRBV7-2 ASSTLAGGTWETQY
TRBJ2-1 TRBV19 ASSIKGRGHYNEQF
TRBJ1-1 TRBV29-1 SVVVTTGTEAF
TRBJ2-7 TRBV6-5 ASSQSGGRTYEQY
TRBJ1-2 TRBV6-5 ASSTGGYYYYGYT
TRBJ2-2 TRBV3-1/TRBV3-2 ASSRAIAGGGTGELF
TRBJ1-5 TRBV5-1 ASSSAGDRNQPQH
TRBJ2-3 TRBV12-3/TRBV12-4 ASSLAEVYPY
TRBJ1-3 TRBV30 AWSFTGGAGNTIY
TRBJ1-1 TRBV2 ASSAGLTEAF
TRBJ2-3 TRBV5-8 ASSTGQGWSTDTQY
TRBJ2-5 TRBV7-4 ASSLGGRGCQETQY
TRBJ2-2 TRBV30 AWNGLAGASNTGELF
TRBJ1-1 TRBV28 ASTLGRVTEAF
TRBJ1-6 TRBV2 ASSEWTGGDDNSPLH
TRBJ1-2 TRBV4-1 ASSPAQAYFYGYT
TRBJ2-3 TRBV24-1 ATSDVPGTGGVEGTQY
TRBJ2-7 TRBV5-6 ASSFRQASSSYEQY
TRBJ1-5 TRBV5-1 ASSLGGASNQPQH
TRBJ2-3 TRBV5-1 ASSLGGGFGTDTQY
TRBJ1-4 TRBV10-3 AISESKAGDRGNEKLF
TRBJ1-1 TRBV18 ASSPGQGAYTEAF
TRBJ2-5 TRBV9 ASSVEGQGETQY
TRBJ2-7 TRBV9 ASSPDGVWEQY
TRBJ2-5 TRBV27 ASSFMAEETQY
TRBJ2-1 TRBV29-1 SGNGRGDYNEQF
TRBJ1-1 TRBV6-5 ATPPAGNTEAF
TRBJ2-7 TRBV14 ASSQFREQY
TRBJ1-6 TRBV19 ASNIVWTGDNSPLH
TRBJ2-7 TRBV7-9 ASSTQTGWTSGREGEQY
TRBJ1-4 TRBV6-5 ASRQAARGEKLF